This T cell receptor beta chain was identified during a study of Graves' ophthalmopathy and Graves' hyperthyroidism (dated by TCRdb to between 2017 and 2018). Regarding the research as a whole: A patient counted as having stable hyperthyroidism if there was no progression to ophthalmopathy within 18 months of follow-up. In total, under 150 blood samples were TCR-sequenced: approximately 40 ophthalmopathy, some 75 hyperthyroidism and approximately 17 hyperthyroidism-to-ophthalmopathy patients. After sampling, hyperthyroidism patients received methimazole starting at 30 mg daily, and ophthalmopathy patients received high-dose intravenous methylprednisolone. The study used signatures of the TCR beta repertoire to tell Graves' ophthalmopathy apart from Graves' hyperthyroidism and to predict which patients would progress to ophthalmopathy. To explore V-J signatures that separate ophthalmopathy from hyperthyroidism, a discovery set of 95 to 100 patients was enrolled, consisting of 43 with ophthalmopathy and fewer than 60 with stable hyperthyroidism. For independent validation, a separate cohort was made up of around 18 hyperthyroidism patients plus 17 patients who later progressed from hyperthyroidism to ophthalmopathy. T-cell repertoires of thyroid tissue and blood were compared in over 5 hyperthyroidism patients.

For repertoire sequencing, TCR beta CDR3 regions were amplified from RNA transcripts. A first-round RT-PCR used HTBI primers with the Qiagen OneStep RT-PCR kit, followed by a second-round multiplex PCR, size selection and purification. Libraries were sequenced on an Illumina HiSeq2000 using paired-end 100 bp reads. The paper's data handling went like this. SOAPnuke was used for read processing, and reads with adapters, uncalled bases, a mean Phred below 15, or no exact constant-primer or identifier match were discarded. High-quality paired reads were merged with COPE v1.2.5. Clonotypes were defined as unique nucleotide sequences and were aligned to IMGT TRB V, D and J references using MiTCR v1.1. The analysis was limited to V-J combinations with a frequency above 0.0001, which together covered approximately 99% of the repertoires. A TCR clonal expansion and chaos score per V-J combination was defined as the ratio of F50 clonal expansion to chaos observed in the TCRdist matrix. Welch's t-statistics and random forest were used to reduce features to about a dozen V-J combinations, which were fed into a naive Bayes classifier. The similarity between thyroid and blood repertoires was quantified using the Morisita-Horn index. Through fastp at Q25 and MiXCR, TCRdb rebuilt clones from the public reads, retaining in-frame beta chains. Here each entry gathers all rows of one CDR3 protein and keeps the most common genes and DNA. It is TCRdb's table, rather than the study itself, that gives the V and J calls and clone size. The sample records about 1.1 million distinct CDR3 sequences, 35% to 40% of which are singletons. Around 10% of the sample rests with the top ten.

Sequences DFQATT (CDR1) and SNEGSKA (CDR2) are obtained from the germline V gene (reference sequence). Trimming removed 6 bases from V and 1 base from J, leaving 15 bases between the germline ends. Spanning cysteine to phenylalanine, the CDR3 consists of 14 amino acids. This entry keeps only the CDR3 DNA: 42 bases, framed from base 1. Hyperthyroidism patients were newly diagnosed, with disease duration under 2 months, and aged 18 to 65 years. Patients with other autoimmune diseases, uncontrolled infections, pregnancy or lactation were excluded from the study. Clinical symptoms, serum thyroxine, TRAb, thyroid ultrasound and orbital computed tomography formed the basis of the diagnosis. Trizol reagent was used to extract the total RNA, and its quality was then checked on an Agilent 2100 Bioanalyzer. Points the paper makes about the study in general: No statistical method was used to predetermine the sample size, and group allocation was not hidden from the investigators. Most expanded thyroid clonotypes with a frequency above 0.001 also appeared in blood, which suggests that blood repertoires may reflect the immune response in the thyroid. In validation, the model predicted ophthalmopathy progression with over 60% sensitivity and about 77% specificity; around twelve predicted patients were CT-confirmed with GO in a median of about 6.2 months. The 13-signature model separated ophthalmopathy from stable hyperthyroidism with roughly 89% sensitivity and 81.08% specificity in cross-validation, and 80%/75% in the test set.

This clonotype has a handful of counts. Its antigen is currently not known. Base qualities were left out, and no much larger clone turns up one base away. The sequencing input was peripheral blood or thyroid tissue (not recorded which). The chain is made from TRBV20-1 and TRBJ1-2; matching of 6 bases hints at TRBD1 as the D gene. The TCR originated in an adult man with Graves' hyperthyroidism. The DNA is TGCAGTGCAACAAAACAGGGAATTAACTATGGCTACACCTTC. This encodes CSATKQGINYGYTF.